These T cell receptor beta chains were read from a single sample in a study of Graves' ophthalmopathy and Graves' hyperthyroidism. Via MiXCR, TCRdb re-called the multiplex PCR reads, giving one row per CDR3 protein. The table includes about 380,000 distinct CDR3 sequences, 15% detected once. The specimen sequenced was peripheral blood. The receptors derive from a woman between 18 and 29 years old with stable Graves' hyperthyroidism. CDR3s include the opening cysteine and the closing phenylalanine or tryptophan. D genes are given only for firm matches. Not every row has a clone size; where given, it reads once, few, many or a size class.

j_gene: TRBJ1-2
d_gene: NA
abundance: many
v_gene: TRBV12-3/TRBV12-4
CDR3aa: CASSFTLDRNTYGYTF
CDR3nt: TGTGCCAGCAGTTTTACCCTAGACAGAAATACCTATGGCTACACCTTC

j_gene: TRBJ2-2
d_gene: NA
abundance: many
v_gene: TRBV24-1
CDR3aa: CATSAPGQRGGELFF
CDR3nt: TGTGCCACCAGTGCCCCGGGACAAAGGGGCGGGGAGCTGTTTTTT

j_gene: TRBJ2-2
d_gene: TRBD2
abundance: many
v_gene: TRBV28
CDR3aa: CASSFLAGEGGELFF
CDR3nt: TGTGCCAGCAGTTTCCTAGCGGGGGAGGGCGGGGAGCTGTTTTTT

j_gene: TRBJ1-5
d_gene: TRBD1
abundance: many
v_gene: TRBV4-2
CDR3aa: CASSQTGGNQPQHF
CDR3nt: TGTGCCAGCAGCCAGACAGGGGGCAATCAGCCCCAGCATTTT

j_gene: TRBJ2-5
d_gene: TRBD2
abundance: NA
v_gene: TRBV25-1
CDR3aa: CASSDPSWASGEGLETQYF
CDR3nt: TGTGCCAGCAGTGACCCATCTTGGGCTAGCGGGGAAGGGCTAGAGACCCAGTACTTC

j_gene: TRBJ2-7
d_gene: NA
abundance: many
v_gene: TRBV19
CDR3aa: CASSPGLPIGYEQYF
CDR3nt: TGTGCCAGTAGTCCGGGACTCCCGATTGGGTACGAGCAGTACTTC

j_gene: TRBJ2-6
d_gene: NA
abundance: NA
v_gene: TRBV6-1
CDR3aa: CASINRRAGANVLTF
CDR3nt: TGTGCCAGCATAAACCGACGGGCCGGGGCCAACGTCCTGACTTTC

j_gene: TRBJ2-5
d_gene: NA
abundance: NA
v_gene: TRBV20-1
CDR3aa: CSVDRFQETQYF
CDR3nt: TGCAGTGTTGACAGATTCCAAGAGACCCAGTACTTC

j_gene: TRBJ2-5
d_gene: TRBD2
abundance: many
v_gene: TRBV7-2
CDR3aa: CASSLLGRGGVGTQYF
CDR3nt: TGTGCCAGCAGCCTCCTGGGGCGGGGGGGCGTAGGGACCCAGTACTTC

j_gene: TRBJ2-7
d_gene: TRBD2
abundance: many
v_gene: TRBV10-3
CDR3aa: CAIRAGTSGEGGSYEQYF
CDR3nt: TGTGCCATCAGAGCCGGGACTAGCGGGGAGGGAGGATCCTACGAGCAGTACTTC

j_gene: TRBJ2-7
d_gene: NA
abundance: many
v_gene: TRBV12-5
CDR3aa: CASGRDALGEQYF
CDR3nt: TGTGCTAGTGGACGGGACGCTCTAGGCGAGCAGTACTTC

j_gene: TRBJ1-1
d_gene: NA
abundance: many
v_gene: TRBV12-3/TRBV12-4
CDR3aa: CASRPLDGNTEAFF
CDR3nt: TGTGCCAGCAGACCACTGGACGGGAACACTGAAGCTTTCTTT

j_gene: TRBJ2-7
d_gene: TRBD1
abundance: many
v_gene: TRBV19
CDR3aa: CASSTAAGTGYPLVYEQYF
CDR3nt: TGTGCCAGTAGCACCGCCGCCGGGACAGGGTATCCTCTAGTATACGAGCAGTACTTC

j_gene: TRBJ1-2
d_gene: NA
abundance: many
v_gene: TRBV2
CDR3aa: CASSGLRRDGYTF
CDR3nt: TGTGCCAGCAGTGGCCTAAGGCGGGACGGCTACACCTTC

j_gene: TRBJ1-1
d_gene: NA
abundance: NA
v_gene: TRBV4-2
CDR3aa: CASSQPQGTEAFF
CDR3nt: TGTGCCAGCAGCCAACCTCAAGGGACTGAAGCTTTCTTT

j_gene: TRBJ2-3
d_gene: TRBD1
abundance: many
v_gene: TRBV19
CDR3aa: CASMGRGRTDTQYF
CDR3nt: TGTGCCAGTATGGGCAGGGGGCGCACAGATACGCAGTATTTT

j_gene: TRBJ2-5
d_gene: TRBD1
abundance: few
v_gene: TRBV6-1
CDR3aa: CASSIFRTGRTQYF
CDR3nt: TGTGCCAGCAGTATTTTTCGGACAGGGCGGACCCAGTACTTC

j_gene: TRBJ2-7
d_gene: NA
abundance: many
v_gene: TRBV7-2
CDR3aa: CASSLTGEDEQYF
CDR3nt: TGTGCCAGCAGCCTAACAGGGGAGGACGAGCAGTACTTC

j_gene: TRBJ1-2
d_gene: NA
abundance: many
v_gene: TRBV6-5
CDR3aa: CASSYLASRGRRDGYTF
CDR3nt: TGTGCCAGCAGTTACCTTGCATCACGCGGCAGGAGGGATGGCTACACCTTC

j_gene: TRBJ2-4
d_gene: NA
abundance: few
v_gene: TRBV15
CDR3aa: CATGVSENIQYF
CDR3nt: TGTGCCACCGGGGTATCCGAAAACATTCAGTACTTC

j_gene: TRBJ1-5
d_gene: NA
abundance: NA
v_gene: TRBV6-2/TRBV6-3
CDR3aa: CASSYLARRSNQPQHF
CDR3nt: TGTGCCAGCAGTTACTTGGCCCGGCGGAGCAATCAGCCCCAGCATTTT

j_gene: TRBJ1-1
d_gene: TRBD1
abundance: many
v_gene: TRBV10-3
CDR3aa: CAISPGDRGAFF
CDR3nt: TGTGCCATCAGTCCTGGGGACAGGGGAGCTTTCTTT